This record concerns one T cell receptor beta chain sequence. As yet, its antigen is unknown. The sample belongs to a study of OX40 agonist ivuxolimab in advanced cancers. General study findings and limits: Dose levels from 0.1 to 3.0 mg/kg saw CD4+ and CD8+ blood T cells expand clonally by week 6.

Trimming stripped 5 bases from V and 6 bases from J, with 9 bases between. The germline CDR1 and CDR2 sequences are DFQATT and SNEGSKA (reference sequence). The CDR3 spans 11 residues. Produced via immunoSEQ multiplex PCR; TCRdb's table is partial and in-frame only. Of 50,000 to 85,000 clones listed, roughly 90% were seen once; the top ten hold approximately 2%. Specimen: CD4+ or CD8+ T cells sorted from blood, collected in a trial of the OX40 agonist ivuxolimab. The clonotype comes from an adult with an advanced solid tumor such as melanoma, head and neck, liver or kidney cancer. This sequence joins TRBV20-1 and TRBJ2-3; D might be TRBD2 (5 bases). CDR3: CSAEKRDTQYF. The CDR3 DNA reads as TGCAGTGCTGAGAAGCGGGATACGCAGTATTTT.